This record covers a single TCR beta chain. Using immunoSEQ multiplex PCR, the repertoire was profiled, and TCRdb retains in-frame clones only, with some absent. The sample lists about 160,000 clones, roughly 94% seen once, with approximately 5.5% in the top ten. The source of the sample is a study of T cell responses to AZD1222 COVID-19 vaccine. The specimen comprised peripheral blood, sampled 28 days after the second AZD1222 dose. This receptor was taken from an adult who received the AZD1222 COVID-19 vaccine.

CDR3 nucleotides: TGTGCCAGCAGCCTAACAGAACAAAGCAATCAGCCCCAGCATTTT. Residues: CASSLTEQSNQPQHF. V gene TRBV4-2 combines with J gene TRBJ1-5; no firm D call. The V end was cut by 4 bases, the J end by 1 base, with 11 bases between. The CDR3 contains 15 residues. Germline lookup yields CDR1 LGHNA and CDR2 YNFKEQ.